This TCR beta chain stems from a study of Ad26.COV2.S vaccination and SARS-CoV-2 variants. Study-wide background: Intramuscularly, Ad26.COV2.S was given either once or twice, 56 days apart.

CDR1 and CDR2 (germline): SGHVS, FNYEAQ. The CDR3 runs 15 residues. Deletions cut 0 bases from V and 10 bases from J, with 18 bases between. Treatment indicated: about 20 received Ad26.COV2.S at low or high dose, single or two shots; five or six received placebo; per-sample allocation not given. Following the first vaccine or placebo injection, samples were taken on day 63. In the case of this clone: What it recognizes is unknown.

Assay: immunoSEQ multiplex PCR; the TCRdb copy retains only in-frame clones and omits some. Of about 400,000 clones detected, 70% to 90% appear once; the ten largest clones hold roughly 3%. Study findings and constraints: Those who received vaccine or placebo ended up with similar non-spike TCR breadth. The analyses of TCR breadth and depth may have understated the size of total T cell responses.

This specimen consisted of peripheral blood, obtained in a trial of Ad26.COV2.S vaccine versus placebo. The TCR originated in a person aged 18-65 years who received the Ad26.COV2.S COVID-19 vaccine or a placebo. The V gene is TRBV7-6, the J gene TRBJ1-1, with D perhaps matching TRBD1 (5 bases). This chain's CDR3 is CASSLAGMGSGLAFF. CDR3 in DNA: TGTGCCAGCAGCTTAGCGGGGATGGGGTCGGGGCTAGCTTTCTTT.